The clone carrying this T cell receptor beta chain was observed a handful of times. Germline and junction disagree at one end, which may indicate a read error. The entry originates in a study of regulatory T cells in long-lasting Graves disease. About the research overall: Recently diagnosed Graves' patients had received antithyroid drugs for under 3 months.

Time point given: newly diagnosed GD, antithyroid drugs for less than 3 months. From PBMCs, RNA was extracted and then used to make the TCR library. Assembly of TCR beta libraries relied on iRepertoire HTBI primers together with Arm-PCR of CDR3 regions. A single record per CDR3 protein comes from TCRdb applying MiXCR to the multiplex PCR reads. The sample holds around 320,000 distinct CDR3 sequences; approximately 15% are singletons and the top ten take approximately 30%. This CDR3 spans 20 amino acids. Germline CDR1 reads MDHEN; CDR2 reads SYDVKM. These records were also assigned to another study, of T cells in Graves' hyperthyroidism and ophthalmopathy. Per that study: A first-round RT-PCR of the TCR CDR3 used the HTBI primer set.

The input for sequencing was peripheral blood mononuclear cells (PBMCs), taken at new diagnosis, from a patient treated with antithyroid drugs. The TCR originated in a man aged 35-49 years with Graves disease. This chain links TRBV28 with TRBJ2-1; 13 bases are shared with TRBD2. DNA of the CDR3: TGCGCCAGCAGCCCCCCACCCAGCCGACTAGCGGGGGGCCGCTACAATGAGCAGTTCTTC. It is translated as CASSPPPSRLAGGRYNEQFF. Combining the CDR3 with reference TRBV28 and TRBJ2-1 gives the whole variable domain DVKVTQSSRYLVKRTGEKVFLECVQDMDHENMFWYRQDPGLGLRLIYFSYDVKMKEKGDIPEGYSVSREKKERFSLILESASTNQTSMYLCASSPPPSRLAGGRYNEQFFGPGTRLTVL.